The T cell receptor beta chain under discussion was sequenced for a study of shared clonotypes between healthy human individuals. Splitting of CD4+ cells produced CD45RA+ naive and CD45RA-negative memory subsets. Germline values: CDR1 MNHEY, CDR2 SMNVEV (reference sequence). The CDR3 consists of 15 residues. V was pared by 1 base and J by 4 bases, with 8 bases between. TCRdb keeps only in-frame clones here, not all; method: immunoSEQ multiplex PCR. The sample lists 700,000 or so clones; about 78% were seen once. This chain connects TRBV27 to TRBJ2-6, with D uncertain. Sequencing was performed on memory CD4+ T cells sorted from blood. The subset here: CD45RA-negative fraction. The clonotype was recovered from a young woman in good health. Here the CDR3 DNA reads TGTGCCAGCAGTTTATTGGGTTCAGGGGCCAACGTCCTGACTTTC. This encodes CASSLLGSGANVLTF.